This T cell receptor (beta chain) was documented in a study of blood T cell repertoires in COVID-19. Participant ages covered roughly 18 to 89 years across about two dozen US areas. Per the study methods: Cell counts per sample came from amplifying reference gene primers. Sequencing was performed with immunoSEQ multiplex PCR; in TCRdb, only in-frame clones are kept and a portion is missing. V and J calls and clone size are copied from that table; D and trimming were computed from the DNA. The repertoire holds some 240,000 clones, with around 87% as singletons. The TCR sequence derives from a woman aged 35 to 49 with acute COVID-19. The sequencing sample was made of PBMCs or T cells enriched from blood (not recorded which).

CDR3 DNA sequence: TGTGCCACCAGCAGAGATCGGGAGGTAGCCAAAAACATTCAGTACTTC. It codes for CATSRDREVAKNIQYF. This sequence joins TRBV15 and TRBJ2-4, with 7 bases lining up with TRBD2. Germline CDR1 is LNHNV and CDR2 is YYDKDF (reference sequence). This CDR3 is built from 16 residues. V lost 0 bases, J lost 0 bases, and 2 bases stayed unmatched.